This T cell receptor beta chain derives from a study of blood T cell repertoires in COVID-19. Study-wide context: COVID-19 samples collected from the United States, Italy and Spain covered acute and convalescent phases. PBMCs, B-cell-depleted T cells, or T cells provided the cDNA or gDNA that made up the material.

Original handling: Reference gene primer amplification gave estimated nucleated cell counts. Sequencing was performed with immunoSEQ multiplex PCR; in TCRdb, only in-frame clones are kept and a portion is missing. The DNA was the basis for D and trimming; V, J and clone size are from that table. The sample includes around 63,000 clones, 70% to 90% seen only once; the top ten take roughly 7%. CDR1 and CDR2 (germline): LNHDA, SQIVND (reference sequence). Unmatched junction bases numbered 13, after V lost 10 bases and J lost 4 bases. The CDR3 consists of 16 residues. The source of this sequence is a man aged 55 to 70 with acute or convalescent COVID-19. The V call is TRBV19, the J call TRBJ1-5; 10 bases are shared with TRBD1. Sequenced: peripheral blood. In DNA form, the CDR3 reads TGTGCCACCCGGGACAGGGGTAGAACAGCAAATCAGCCCCAGCATTTT. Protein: CATRDRGRTANQPQHF.